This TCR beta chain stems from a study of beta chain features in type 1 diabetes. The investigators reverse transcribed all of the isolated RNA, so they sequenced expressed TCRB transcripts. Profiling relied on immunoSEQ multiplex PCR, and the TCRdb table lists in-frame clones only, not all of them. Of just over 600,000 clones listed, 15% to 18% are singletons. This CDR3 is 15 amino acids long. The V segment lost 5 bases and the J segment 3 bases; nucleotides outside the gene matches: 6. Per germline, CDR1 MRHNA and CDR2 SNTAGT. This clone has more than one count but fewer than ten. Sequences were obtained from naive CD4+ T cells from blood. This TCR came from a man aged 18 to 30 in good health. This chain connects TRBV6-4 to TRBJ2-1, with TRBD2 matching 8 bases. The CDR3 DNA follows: TGTGCCAGCAGTCTTAGCGGGATGGGCTACAATGAGCAGTTCTTC. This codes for CASSLSGMGYNEQFF.